This entry is about one T cell receptor beta chain. The specificity of this receptor is unknown. The record has no base qualities; no much larger clone is one base away. Healthy HIV-negative adults with no recently reported acute infections or vaccinations were included as donors. Only Caucasian adults living in Nashville, Tennessee, USA were represented among the donors. CD4+ T cells were enriched through magnetic negative selection, after which naive cells were positively selected on CD45RA and the remaining negative fraction served as the memory subset. Blood was collected by leukapheresis, and PBMCs were isolated by Ficoll-Histopaque density gradient centrifugation and then cryopreserved in liquid nitrogen vapor phase. Purity and quantity of every magnetically sorted T cell population were checked by analytical flow cytometry. From each sorted fraction, genomic DNA was isolated and quantified by UV absorbance on a Nanodrop 2000c.

The germline ends are 9 bases apart after V is trimmed by 3 bases and J by 1 base. From the germline V gene, CDR1 is SQVTM and CDR2 is ANQGSEA. CDR3 length: 13 amino acids, cysteine to phenylalanine. Only CDR3 DNA remains: 39 bases, in frame from the first base. The entry originates in a study of shared clonotypes between healthy human individuals (dated by TCRdb to 2018 to 2020). Concerning the study at large: The cohort comprised a couple of women and a few men aged 18 to 49 years. For each donor, CD4 naive and CD4 memory were each run on three plates, CD8 naive on two plates, and CD8 memory on one plate. The study deeply sequenced blood TCR repertoires of five healthy adults to estimate repertoire size and the extent of clonotype sharing between individuals. To increase sequencing depth and limit assay-specific biases, different laboratories used diverse techniques to prepare libraries and sequence TCR repertoires. Leukapheresis yielded between about 0.94 and 8.9 billion PBMCs per donor.

Using the deep immunoSEQ assay, multiplex PCR amplified TCR CDR3 regions from genomic DNA. Extracted genomic DNA from each cell subset was spread evenly across all wells of several immunoSEQ 96-well plates, with each plate serving as a replicate. For sorted subsets, each replicate PCR was loaded with approximately 190 ng genomic DNA, equivalent to about 30,000 T cell genomes. The purified libraries were quantified using a Qubit 3.0 fluorometer, sized with a Bioanalyzer 2100, and then quantified again using the KAPA Library Quantification kit. A separate single-read 150-cycle Illumina NextSeq 550 flow cell was used to sequence each immunoSEQ 96-well plate. Regarding the original processing steps: Because the immunoSEQ output held only junctional sequences and lacked quality scores, the filtering could not match the filtering applied to full-length reads. To assign V/J genes and CDR3, sequences were annotated using PyIR, a Python wrapper for IgBLAST v1.9, with IMGT germline references. Reads were removed for weak V/J assignments (E-value above 1e-6), missing CDR3, stop codons, out-of-frame junctions, or ambiguous translated residues. A V3J clonotype was defined by an identical inferred V gene, J gene, and CDR3 amino acid sequence. Percentage overlap between repertoires was calculated by dividing the number of shared unique clonotypes by the size of the smaller repertoire. Three approaches were used to assess repertoire richness: RTK rarefaction, the Chao1 estimator, and Recon v2.1 estimates of unobserved clonotypes. Generation probabilities for all TCRbeta clonotypes obtained by the gDNA method from a few donors were computed using OLGA. As stored in TCRdb, this immuneACCESS dataset retains in-frame rearrangements with V and J assigned. A fraction of the clones does not appear; measured against another copy, unresolved V genes explain less than half of the discrepancy, and the remainder lacks a known reason. V and J calls and clone size come straight from that table; D and trimming were deduced from the DNA. Here the sample has roughly 1 million clones; around 82% occur a single time. More than 0.5% of the sample belongs to the ten largest clones.

General conclusions and limits of the study: Sharing across a handful of donors was observed for roughly 5.4% of naive CD4, 3% to 4% of naive CD8, 2% to 2.5% of memory CD4, and around 0.42% of memory CD8 clonotypes. Because the study included a small number of donors, the genetic and exposure-history diversity represented was limited. Rarefaction of sorted-subset datasets indicated incomplete sequencing despite the large sequencing depth. Higher generation probabilities were observed for clonotypes shared by all four sorted-subset donors than for non-shared clonotypes. Based on pairwise subsampling, the degree of clonotype sharing among donors was expected to be affected by sequencing depth. Naive subsets generally had larger estimated clonotype richness than memory subsets did. Sampling was restricted to blood, and TCR repertoires in tissue are likely to differ from TCR repertoires in blood.

The specimen sequenced was memory CD4+ T cells from PBMCs. In the paper's terms, the cell subset or site label means: CD45RA-negative fraction. The V and J segments used are TRBV29-1 and TRBJ1-1, with no confident D gene call. The sequence came from a man younger than 35 in good health. Some clones in this sample may be carry-over from other donors' samples. The CDR3 corresponds to CSVEQTPNTEAFF. The DNA sequence is given as TGCAGCGTTGAGCAAACACCGAACACTGAAGCTTTCTTT.